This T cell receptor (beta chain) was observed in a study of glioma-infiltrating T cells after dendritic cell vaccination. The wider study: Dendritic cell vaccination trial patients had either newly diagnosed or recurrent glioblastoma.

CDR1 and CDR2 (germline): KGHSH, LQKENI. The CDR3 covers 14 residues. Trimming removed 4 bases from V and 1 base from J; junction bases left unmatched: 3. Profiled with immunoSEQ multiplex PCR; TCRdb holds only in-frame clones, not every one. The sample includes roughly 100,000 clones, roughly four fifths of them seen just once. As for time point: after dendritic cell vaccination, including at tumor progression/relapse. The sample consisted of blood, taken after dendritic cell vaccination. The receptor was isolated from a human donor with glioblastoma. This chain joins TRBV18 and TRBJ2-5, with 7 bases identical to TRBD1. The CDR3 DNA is TGTGCCAGCTCACACCGGGACAGCCAAGAGACCCAGTACTTC. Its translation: CASSHRDSQETQYF.